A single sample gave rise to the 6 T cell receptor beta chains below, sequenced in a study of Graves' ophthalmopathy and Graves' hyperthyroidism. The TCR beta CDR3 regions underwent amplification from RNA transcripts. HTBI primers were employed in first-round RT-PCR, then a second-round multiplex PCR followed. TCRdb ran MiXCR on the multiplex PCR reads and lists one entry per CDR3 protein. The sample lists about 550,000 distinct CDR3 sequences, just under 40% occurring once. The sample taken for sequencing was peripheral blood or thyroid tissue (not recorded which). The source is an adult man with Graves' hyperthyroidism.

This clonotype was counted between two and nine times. The DNA of the CDR3 is TGTGCCACCAAAAGAGACGGTGCGAACACCGGGGAGCTGTTTTTT. This encodes CATKRDGANTGELFF. The rearrangement uses TRBV24-1 and TRBJ2-2; D is unclear. V shed 8 bases and J shed 0 bases, with 12 bases lying between them. CDR3 length equals 15 residues. Germline CDR1 reads KGHDR; CDR2 reads SFDVKD.

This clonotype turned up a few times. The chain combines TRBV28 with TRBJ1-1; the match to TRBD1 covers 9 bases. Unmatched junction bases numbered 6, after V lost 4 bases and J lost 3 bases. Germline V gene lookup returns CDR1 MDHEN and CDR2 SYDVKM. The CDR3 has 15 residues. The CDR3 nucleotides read TGTGCCAGCAGTTCCCGGACAGGGGTGGACACTGAAGCTTTCTTT. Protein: CASSSRTGVDTEAFF.

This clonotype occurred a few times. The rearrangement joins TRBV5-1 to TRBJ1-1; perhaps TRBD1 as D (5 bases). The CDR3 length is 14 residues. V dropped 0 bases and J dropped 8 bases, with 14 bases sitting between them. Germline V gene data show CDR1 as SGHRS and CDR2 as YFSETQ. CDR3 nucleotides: TGCGCCAGCAGCTTGGGGGACGACAGCGCAGAAGCTTTCTTT. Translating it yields CASSLGDDSAEAFF. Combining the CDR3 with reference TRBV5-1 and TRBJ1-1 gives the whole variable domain KAGVTQTPRYLIKTRGQQVTLSCSPISGHRSVSWYQQTPGQGLQFLFEYFSETQRNKGNFPGRFSGRQFSNSRSEMNVSTLELGDSALYLCASSLGDDSAEAFFGQGTRLTVV.

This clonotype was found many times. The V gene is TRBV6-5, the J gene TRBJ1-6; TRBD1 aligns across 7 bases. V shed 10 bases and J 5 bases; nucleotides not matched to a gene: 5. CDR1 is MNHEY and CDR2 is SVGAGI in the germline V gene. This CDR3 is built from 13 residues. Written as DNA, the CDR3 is TGTGCCACTTCGGGGACAGATAATTCACCCCTCCACTTT. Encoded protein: CATSGTDNSPLHF.

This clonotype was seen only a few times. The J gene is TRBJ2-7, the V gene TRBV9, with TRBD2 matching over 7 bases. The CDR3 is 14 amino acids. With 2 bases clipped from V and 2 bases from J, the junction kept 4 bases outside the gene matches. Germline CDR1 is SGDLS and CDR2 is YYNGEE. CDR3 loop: CASSVRAGPYEQYF. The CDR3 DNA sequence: TGTGCCAGCAGCGTCCGAGCGGGGCCCTACGAGCAGTACTTC.

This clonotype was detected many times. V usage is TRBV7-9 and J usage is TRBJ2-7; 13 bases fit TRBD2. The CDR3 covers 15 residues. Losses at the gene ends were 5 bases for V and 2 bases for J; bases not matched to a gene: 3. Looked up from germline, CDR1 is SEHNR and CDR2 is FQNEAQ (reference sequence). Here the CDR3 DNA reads TGTGCCAGCAGCGCTACTAGCGGGAGGGCCTACGAGCAGTACTTC. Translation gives CASSATSGRAYEQYF.